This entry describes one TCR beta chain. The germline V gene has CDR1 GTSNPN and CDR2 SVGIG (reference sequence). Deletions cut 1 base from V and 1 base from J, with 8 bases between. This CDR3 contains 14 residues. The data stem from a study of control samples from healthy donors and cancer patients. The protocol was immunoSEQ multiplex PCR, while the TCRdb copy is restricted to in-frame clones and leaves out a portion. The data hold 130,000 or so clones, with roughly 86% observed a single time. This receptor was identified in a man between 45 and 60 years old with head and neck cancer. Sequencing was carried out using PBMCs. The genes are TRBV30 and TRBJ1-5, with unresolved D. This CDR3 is CAWSAGGSNQPQHF. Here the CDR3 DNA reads TGTGCCTGGAGTGCAGGAGGGAGCAATCAGCCCCAGCATTTT. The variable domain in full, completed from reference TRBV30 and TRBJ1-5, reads SQTIHQWPATLVQPVGSPLSLECTVEGTSNPNLYWYRQAAGRGLQLLFYSVGIGQISSEVPQNLSASRPQDRQFILSSKKLLLSDSGFYLCAWSAGGSNQPQHFGDGTRLSIL.